A single sample is the source of the 27 T cell receptor beta chains below, sequenced in a study of blood T cell repertoires in COVID-19. Only in-frame clones appear in the TCRdb table, and some are missing; sequencing was by immunoSEQ multiplex PCR. Among roughly 400,000 clones listed, around 91% were seen once. What was sequenced was PBMCs or T cells enriched from blood (not recorded which). These receptors all come from a man aged 25-45 years who had recovered from COVID-19.

About this clone: This may be a read error: a much more frequent sequence differs by one nucleotide. The V gene is TRBV7-9, the J gene TRBJ1-1; 10 nucleotides align to TRBD1. Germline V gene sequence: CDR1 SEHNR, CDR2 FQNEAQ (reference sequence). This CDR3 is 13 amino acids long. V lost 5 bases to trimming and J lost 4 bases; unmatched junction nucleotides: 1. The CDR3 DNA reads TGTGCCAGCAGCCGGACAGGGGGCACTGAAGCTTTCTTT. This encodes CASSRTGGTEAFF.

The chain recombines TRBV5-1 with TRBJ1-2; D possibly corresponds to TRBD1 (5 bases). This CDR3 spans 14 amino acids. Deletions cut 0 bases from V and 2 bases from J, with 8 bases between. The germline V gene encodes CDR1 SGHRS and CDR2 YFSETQ. The CDR3 here is CASSLGQKNYGYTF. CDR3 sequence (DNA): TGCGCCAGCAGCTTGGGACAGAAAAACTATGGCTACACCTTC.

V usage is TRBV19 and J usage is TRBJ2-5; 11 bases agree with TRBD2. Germline lookup yields CDR1 LNHDA and CDR2 SQIVND (reference sequence). V shed 11 bases, J shed 2 bases, and the junction held 4 bases outside the gene matches. The CDR3 is made up of 13 amino acids. The CDR3 nucleotides are TGTGCCGAAGGACTAGCGGGTCAAGAGACCCAGTACTTC. Its protein product is CAEGLAGQETQYF.

This rearrangement joins TRBV19 to TRBJ2-3; D is perhaps TRBD2 (5 bases). V lost 1 base to trimming and J lost 3 bases, with 26 bases between them. CDR3 length equals 20 residues. Germline loops: CDR1 LNHDA, CDR2 SQIVND (reference sequence). In nucleotides, the CDR3 is TGTGCCAGTAGTATAGTCAAATGGAGAGGGAGTAATGGACCGACAGATACGCAGTATTTT. Protein: CASSIVKWRGSNGPTDTQYF.

V and J are TRBV19 and TRBJ1-5, with 8 bases that match TRBD1. Germline V gene lookup returns CDR1 LNHDA and CDR2 SQIVND (reference sequence). The CDR3 length is 16 residues. The ends lost 8 bases at V and 2 bases at J; junction bases unmatched: 11. CDR3 DNA sequence: TGTGCCAGTTCAGGAGCAGGGGGCATTGGCAATCAGCCCCAGCATTTT. It translates to CASSGAGGIGNQPQHF.

This clone was observed a single time. The rearrangement joins TRBV25-1 to TRBJ2-7, with D unresolved. Between the trimmed V and J ends, which lost 2 bases and 2 bases, there was a span of 7 bases. Germline V lookup: CDR1 MGHDK, CDR2 SYGVNS. CDR3 length: 13 amino acids. The CDR3 region is CASSERRTYEQYF. The CDR3 bases are TGTGCCAGCAGTGAAAGGCGGACCTACGAGCAGTACTTC.

The chain carries TRBV27 and TRBJ2-7; weak D call: TRBD2 (5 bases). The germline gives CDR1 MNHEY, CDR2 SMNVEV (reference sequence). The V gene lost 6 bases and the J gene lost 5 bases, with 23 bases spanning the gap. CDR3 length equals 16 residues. CDR3 nucleotides: TGTGCCAGCAGCCTGTTGCCGGGATCAAGAGTCGACGAGCAGTACTTC. This translates into CASSLLPGSRVDEQYF.

The chain has TRBV20-1 and TRBJ2-1, with D tentatively TRBD2 (6 bases). CDR1 is DFQATT and CDR2 is SNEGSKA in the germline V gene (reference sequence). The CDR3 extends over 13 amino acids. Trimming shortened V by 3 bases and J by 10 bases, and 16 bases separated the two germline ends. The CDR3 nucleotides are TGCAGTGCTAGTGATCTCTCGCGGGGCGAGCAGTTCTTC. Amino acids: CSASDLSRGEQFF.

The J gene is TRBJ2-1, the V gene TRBV24-1; D gene ambiguous. Germline CDR1 is KGHDR and CDR2 is SFDVKD. This CDR3 contains 14 residues. Trimming left V 3 bases short and J 9 bases short, with 14 bases between. CDR3 loop: CATSDRLSLAEQFF. In DNA form, the CDR3 reads TGTGCCACCAGTGATCGCCTGAGCTTAGCTGAGCAGTTCTTC.

This chain links TRBV6-6 with TRBJ1-6, with D maybe TRBD1 (6 bases). This CDR3 has 16 residues. Trimming cost V 2 bases and J 8 bases, with 16 bases left between them. Germline V lookup: CDR1 MNHNY, CDR2 SVGAGI (reference sequence). The CDR3 region is CASSYNPGGQDSPLHF. CDR3 sequence (DNA): TGTGCCAGCAGTTACAATCCCGGGGGGCAGGATTCACCCCTCCACTTT.

V gene TRBV30 combines with J gene TRBJ2-3; D remains ambiguous. This CDR3 region has 14 residues. V dropped 4 bases and J dropped 3 bases, with 14 bases sitting between them. Germline CDR1 and CDR2: GTSNPN and SVGIG (reference sequence). The CDR3: CAWKPLSQTDTQYF. The CDR3 nucleotides are TGTGCCTGGAAACCTTTGAGTCAAACAGATACGCAGTATTTT.

This sequence joins TRBV6-5 and TRBJ2-7; 8 bases line up with TRBD2. Trimming removed 10 bases from V and 1 base from J; junction bases left unmatched: 6. The length of the CDR3 is 13 residues. Germline loops: CDR1 MNHEY, CDR2 SVGAGI. The CDR3 bases are TGTGCCACCGGCGGGGGGAGGTCCTACGAGCAGTACTTC. Its protein product is CATGGGRSYEQYF.

In this sample, this clone turned up a few times. The rearrangement joins TRBV30 to TRBJ1-3; D gene unclear. V was pared by 1 base and J by 1 base, with 17 bases between. Germline V gene sequence: CDR1 GTSNPN, CDR2 SVGIG (reference sequence). The CDR3 is 17 residues long. The CDR3 DNA follows: TGTGCCTGGAGTGGGGGTCGGCGGGGATGGTCTGGAAACACCATATATTTT. Its protein product is CAWSGGRRGWSGNTIYF.

The chain uses TRBV18 and TRBJ1-1; 8 bases align to TRBD1. With V trimmed by 3 bases and J by 4 bases, 4 bases remained unmatched. Germline V gene sequence: CDR1 KGHSH, CDR2 LQKENI. The CDR3 is made up of 14 amino acids. This chain's CDR3 is CASSPGQGSTEAFF. In DNA form, the CDR3 reads TGTGCCAGCTCACCTGGACAGGGTAGCACTGAAGCTTTCTTT.

This chain links TRBV19 with TRBJ2-2; a weak D match, TRBD1 (7 bases). There are 15 residues in the CDR3. Germline CDR1 is LNHDA and CDR2 is SQIVND (reference sequence). V was shortened by 9 bases and J by 7 bases, with 21 bases between the two germline ends. The CDR3 region is CASTPGGPHHGELFF. CDR3 DNA: TGTGCCAGCACCCCAGGGGGGCCACACCACGGGGAGCTGTTTTTT.

This chain uses TRBV27 with TRBJ1-2, with 8 positions matching TRBD1. CDR1 and CDR2 from the germline V gene are MNHEY and SMNVEV (reference sequence). There are 15 residues in the CDR3. Trimming removed 7 bases from V and 8 bases from J; junction bases left unmatched: 15. CDR3 loop: CASTRAGGAVGGYTF. CDR3 DNA: TGTGCCAGCACTAGAGCAGGGGGCGCAGTTGGCGGCTACACCTTC.

The CDR3 here is CASSQFQGREQYF. The CDR3 DNA reads TGTGCCAGCAGCCAATTTCAGGGTCGGGAGCAGTACTTC. The chain recombines TRBV3-1 (or the pseudogene TRBV3-2) with TRBJ2-7; maybe TRBD1 (5 bases). The V end lost 2 bases, the J end lost 7 bases, and 12 bases lay between the germline ends. CDR1 and CDR2 (germline): LGHDT, YNNKEL (reference sequence). The CDR3 is 13 amino acids.

This clone has only a few counts. This chain connects TRBV29-1 to TRBJ2-7, with D tentatively TRBD1 (5 bases). The germline V gene has CDR1 SQVTM and CDR2 ANQGSEA. The CDR3 consists of 13 residues. V was trimmed by 7 bases and J by 0 bases, leaving 13 bases between them. CDR3 sequence: CSAAHRTSYEQYF. CDR3 coding DNA: TGCAGCGCCGCCCACAGGACCTCCTACGAGCAGTACTTC.

This chain connects TRBV25-1 to TRBJ1-2, with 9 bases identical to TRBD1. CDR3 length equals 15 residues. J lost 4 bases, V lost 3 bases, and 6 bases had no gene match. Per the germline V gene, CDR1 is MGHDK and CDR2 is SYGVNS. CDR3 protein: CASSDSTGGGYGYTF. CDR3 coding DNA: TGTGCCAGCAGTGACTCGACAGGGGGAGGCTATGGCTACACCTTC.

V and J are TRBV9 and TRBJ2-5; unclear D gene. Germline values: CDR1 SGDLS, CDR2 YYNGEE. V was pared by 3 bases and J by 5 bases, with 5 bases between. The CDR3 totals 11 residues. CDR3 protein: CASSASETQYF. The CDR3 region has the DNA TGTGCCAGCAGCGCGTCGGAGACCCAGTACTTC.

This chain connects TRBV7-8 to TRBJ1-5; D might be TRBD1 (5 bases). V was shortened by 1 base and J by 4 bases, with 14 bases between the two germline ends. Germline V gene sequence: CDR1 SGHVS, CDR2 FQNEAQ. The CDR3 is 16 amino acids. CDR3 sequence: CASSLGAGTDNQPQHF. The CDR3 DNA reads TGTGCCAGCAGCTTAGGGGCCGGGACTGATAATCAGCCCCAGCATTTT.

This chain links TRBV4-1 with TRBJ1-1; 7 bases line up with TRBD1. Germline V gene sequence: CDR1 MGHRA, CDR2 YSYEKL. The J segment lost 4 bases and the V segment lost 3 bases, leaving 8 bases of the junction unmatched. The CDR3 loop spans 15 amino acids. CDR3 loop: CASSHTGADVTEAFF. The DNA of the CDR3 is TGCGCCAGCAGCCATACAGGGGCAGATGTCACTGAAGCTTTCTTT.

The chain uses TRBV6-1 and TRBJ2-2, with TRBD1 as a possible D gene (5 bases). Germline CDR1 and CDR2: MNHNS and SASEGT. The CDR3 is made up of 15 amino acids. The V end lost 1 base, the J end lost 1 base, and 7 bases lay between the germline ends. CDR3 in DNA: TGTGCCAGCAGTGAAGTAGGACAGAACACCGGGGAGCTGTTTTTT. Translation: CASSEVGQNTGELFF.

The rearrangement uses TRBV9 and TRBJ2-2; D uncertain. Trimming cost V 3 bases and J 2 bases, with 17 bases left between them. CDR1 is SGDLS, CDR2 YYNGEE, per germline. This CDR3 is built from 17 residues. CDR3 nucleotide sequence: TGTGCCAGCAGCGCCCTCGGCGCGGCACCCAACACCGGGGAGCTGTTTTTT. Translation: CASSALGAAPNTGELFF.

This chain uses TRBV9 with TRBJ1-1; 7 bases are shared with TRBD1. Germline V gene sequence: CDR1 SGDLS, CDR2 YYNGEE. The CDR3 spans 16 residues. Trimming removed 4 bases from V and 2 bases from J; junction bases left unmatched: 11. The CDR3, as DNA: TGTGCCAGCAGCCCCCCACGACAGGGATTAAACACTGAAGCTTTCTTT. Its translation: CASSPPRQGLNTEAFF.

The chain uses TRBV27 and TRBJ1-2; 9 bases map to TRBD1. CDR1 MNHEY and CDR2 SMNVEV come from the germline V gene (reference sequence). V lost 4 bases to trimming and J lost 6 bases; unmatched junction nucleotides: 12. The CDR3 length is 16 residues. CDR3 in amino acids: CASSYDFGDRVDGYTF. As DNA, the CDR3 is TGTGCCAGCAGTTACGATTTTGGGGACAGGGTTGATGGCTACACCTTC.

The chain recombines TRBV19 with TRBJ2-2; 7 positions agree with TRBD1. The J segment lost 0 bases and the V segment lost 7 bases, leaving 5 bases of the junction unmatched. Germline CDR1 reads LNHDA; CDR2 reads SQIVND (reference sequence). CDR3 length: 15 residues. The CDR3 DNA sequence: TGTGCCAGTAATTCCGGGACAGCGAACACCGGGGAGCTGTTTTTT. Amino acid sequence: CASNSGTANTGELFF.